These 7 T cell receptor beta chains were sequenced from one sample in a study of shared clonotypes between healthy human individuals. Clones were sequenced by immunoSEQ multiplex PCR, and TCRdb holds only the in-frame ones, with some missing. The table includes more than 2 million clones, nearly 97% detected once. The source material was naive CD4+ T cells sorted from blood. The subset was: CD45RA+ positively selected. The receptors shown here come from a man younger than 35 in good health.

The CDR3 loop is CAWRGASGRNEQFF. The CDR3 coding sequence is TGTGCCTGGAGAGGGGCTAGCGGGAGAAATGAGCAGTTCTTC. V is TRBV30 and J is TRBJ2-1, with 10 bases lining up with TRBD2. Germline CDR1 and CDR2: GTSNPN and SVGIG (reference sequence). J lost 7 bases, V lost 3 bases, and 6 bases had no gene match. The CDR3 spans 14 residues.

The rearrangement joins TRBV6-5 to TRBJ1-3; 12 nucleotides match TRBD1. The CDR3 spans 15 residues. Germline CDR1 and CDR2: MNHEY and SVGAGI. V lost 10 bases, J lost 3 bases, and 7 bases stayed unmatched. The CDR3 loop is CATGTGGIFGNTIYF. The CDR3 nucleotides read TGTGCCACCGGGACAGGGGGCATCTTTGGAAACACCATATATTTT.

This chain connects TRBV7-3 to TRBJ1-1, with D uncertain. The CDR3 contains 13 residues. Germline-derived CDR1 and CDR2 are SGHTA and FQGTGA. V dropped 5 bases and J dropped 5 bases, with 12 bases sitting between them. DNA for the CDR3: TGTGCCAGCAGCCCGCTAGGTGGTACTGAAGCTTTCTTT. Translation: CASSPLGGTEAFF.

This rearrangement joins TRBV19 to TRBJ1-3; D uncertain. The V and J ends lost 6 bases and 0 bases respectively, with 6 bases between them. The V gene's germline CDR1 is LNHDA and CDR2 SQIVND (reference sequence). The CDR3 sequence is 13 residues long. CDR3 sequence (DNA): TGTGCCAGTAGCTTCTTCTCTGGAAACACCATATATTTT. It codes for CASSFFSGNTIYF.

The chain carries TRBV18 and TRBJ1-1, with 12 bases fitting TRBD1. CDR3 length: 16 residues. With V trimmed by 6 bases and J by 2 bases, 7 bases remained unmatched. Germline values: CDR1 KGHSH, CDR2 LQKENI. CDR3 sequence reads: CASSPGTGGPNTEAFF. The CDR3 bases are TGTGCCAGCTCTCCGGGGACAGGGGGCCCCAACACTGAAGCTTTCTTT.

The chain recombines TRBV28 with TRBJ2-7, with 13 bases identical to TRBD2. From germline, CDR1 is MDHEN and CDR2 SYDVKM. This CDR3 is 15 amino acids long. CDR3 sequence (DNA): TGTGCACACGGACTAGCGGGGGTTAGCTCCTACGAGCAGTACTTC. This gives the protein CAHGLAGVSSYEQYF.

This chain links TRBV7-8 with TRBJ2-3; 9 bases fit TRBD2. J lost 7 bases, V lost 3 bases, and 17 bases had no gene match. The CDR3 totals 18 residues. The germline CDR1 and CDR2 sequences are SGHVS and FQNEAQ. CDR3 nucleotide sequence: TGTGCCAGCAGCTTTTTGTCTAGCGGGGCCACAGGGGTAAATACGCAGTATTTT. As protein: CASSFLSSGATGVNTQYF.